The 20 T cell receptor beta chains below were found in one sample sequenced in a study of T cells after yellow fever vaccination (dated by TCRdb to 2018 to 2020). Libraries were built with 5' RACE. Instrument on record: Illumina NovaSeq 6000. TCRdb redid the processing of the public reads, applying fastp at Q25 and MiXCR, and retained in-frame beta chains. Rows are unified per CDR3 protein, each entry keeping the most common DNA and genes. Here the sample has 300,000 to 350,000 distinct CDR3 sequences; under 5% occur a single time. The ten largest clones add up to 20% to 25% of the sample. The sample's treatment or condition label, decoded: live attenuated yellow fever vaccine strain. Source: PBMCs, taken 5 days after the yellow fever booster vaccination. These TCRs come from a man aged 18-30 years who received the YFV17D yellow fever vaccine.

The rearrangement joins TRBV28 to TRBJ1-1; D is undetermined. This CDR3 comprises 12 residues. V lost 8 bases, J lost 6 bases, and 13 bases lay in between. Germline V gene lookup returns CDR1 MDHEN and CDR2 SYDVKM. CDR3 sequence: CASWVFRAEAFF. Here the CDR3 DNA reads TGTGCCAGCTGGGTGTTTAGGGCTGAAGCTTTCTTT.

This clonotype was seen repeatedly, ten times or more. This chain uses TRBV4-3 with TRBJ1-4, with D tentatively TRBD1 (5 bases). The length of the CDR3 is 18 residues. The V gene lost 2 bases and the J gene lost 0 bases, with 16 bases spanning the gap. The V gene's germline CDR1 is LGHNA and CDR2 YSLEER. CDR3 coding DNA: TGCGCCAGCAGCCAAAAACCCTCTGGGGGGACAACTAATGAAAAACTGTTTTTT. Its protein product is CASSQKPSGGTTNEKLFF.

CDR3 DNA sequence: TGTGCCAGCAGCCCCAGGCCCGACACTGAAGCTTTCTTT. It encodes CASSPRPDTEAFF. The rearrangement links TRBV13 to TRBJ1-1; no clear D gene. This CDR3 spans 13 amino acids. The ends were cut back, 5 bases at V and 3 bases at J, with 10 bases in the middle. The germline V gene encodes CDR1 PRHDT and CDR2 FYEKMQ (reference sequence).

This clonotype was picked up many times. DNA for the CDR3: TGTGCCAGCAGCCCCCGTGGGGGGTGGGCTGAAGCTTTCTTT. Translated: CASSPRGGWAEAFF. The chain is built from TRBV2 and TRBJ1-1, with D possibly TRBD1 on 5 matching bases. The germline V and J ends were trimmed by 6 bases and 6 bases, with 17 bases remaining between them. The CDR3 runs to 14 residues. CDR1 SNHLY and CDR2 FYNNEI come from the germline V gene.

A few counts support this clonotype. This rearrangement joins TRBV20-1 to TRBJ2-3; TRBD1 aligns across 10 bases. After removal of 3 bases from V and 4 bases from J, the junction contained 4 bases not matched to a gene. The CDR3 sequence is 14 residues long. Germline CDR1 is DFQATT and CDR2 is SNEGSKA (reference sequence). In DNA form, the CDR3 reads TGCAGTGCTAGCGGACAGGGGGTGTCAGATACGCAGTATTTT. Protein sequence: CSASGQGVSDTQYF.

This clonotype was recorded at least ten times. This sequence joins TRBV10-3 and TRBJ2-7; the match to TRBD1 covers 7 bases. Germline V CDR1 and CDR2: ENHRY, SYGVKD. The CDR3 consists of 16 residues. With 2 bases clipped from V and 3 bases from J, the junction kept 10 bases outside the gene matches. The CDR3 coding sequence is TGTGCCATCAGTGAGGGCGGGTGGGACAGATTCTACGAGCAGTACTTC. Protein product: CAISEGGWDRFYEQYF.

This clonotype was seen repeatedly, ten times or more. CDR3 region: CAWSVQGSPRAFF. The CDR3 DNA is TGTGCCTGGAGTGTCCAGGGTTCCCCCCGGGCTTTCTTT. The chain joins TRBV30 to TRBJ1-1; D might be TRBD1 (5 bases). Germline CDR1 is GTSNPN and CDR2 is SVGIG (reference sequence). Trimming shortened V by 0 bases and J by 11 bases, and 16 bases separated the two germline ends. The CDR3 consists of 13 residues.

This clonotype has at least ten counts. The chain links TRBV24-1 to TRBJ1-1, with D uncertain. The CDR3 runs 12 residues. V was cut by 3 bases and J by 1 base, with 2 bases left in between. Germline CDR1 reads KGHDR; CDR2 reads SFDVKD. This CDR3 is CATSDPNTEAFF. As DNA, the CDR3 is TGTGCCACCAGTGATCCGAACACTGAAGCTTTCTTT.

This clonotype was seen a handful of times. This sequence joins TRBV20-1 and TRBJ1-2; the D is unclear. Germline-derived CDR1 and CDR2 are DFQATT and SNEGSKA (reference sequence). CDR3 size: 13 residues. V lost 6 bases, J lost 4 bases, and 15 bases lay in between. CDR3 in amino acids: CSARHVEGYGYTF. The CDR3 coding sequence is TGCAGTGCCAGACACGTCGAGGGCTATGGCTACACCTTC.

V and J are TRBV5-1 and TRBJ1-1, with 8 bases that match TRBD1. J lost 1 base, V lost 4 bases, and 6 bases had no gene match. The CDR3 length is 15 residues. CDR1 and CDR2 (germline): SGHRS, YFSETQ. CDR3 residues: CASSEDRVANTEAFF. The CDR3 DNA reads TGCGCCAGCAGCGAGGACAGGGTGGCGAACACTGAAGCTTTCTTT.

This clonotype was observed at least ten times. The J gene is TRBJ2-2, the V gene TRBV7-8, with TRBD2 identical over 11 bases. Trimming at V came to 3 bases and at J to 0 bases, leaving 9 bases not matched to a gene. Germline lookup yields CDR1 SGHVS and CDR2 FQNEAQ. The CDR3 contains 19 residues. The CDR3 nucleotides read TGTGCCAGCAGCTTCTTCTCTAGCGGGGGGTTAGCGAACACCGGGGAGCTGTTTTTT. It encodes CASSFFSSGGLANTGELFF.

Ten or more counts support this clonotype. This sequence joins TRBV2 and TRBJ2-2; 11 nucleotides agree with TRBD1. The CDR3 extends over 15 amino acids. V was pared by 10 bases and J by 5 bases, with 9 bases of the junction left unmatched. Germline values: CDR1 SNHLY, CDR2 FYNNEI. This CDR3 reads CATWAGQGGTGELFF. In nucleotides, the CDR3 is TGTGCCACCTGGGCGGGACAGGGGGGGACCGGGGAGCTGTTTTTT.

This clonotype was picked up many times. V and J are TRBV4-3 and TRBJ2-1; 16 bases align to TRBD2. Germline values: CDR1 LGHNA, CDR2 YSLEER. This CDR3 has 18 amino acids. With 0 bases clipped from V and 6 bases from J, the junction kept 5 bases outside the gene matches. CDR3 nucleotide sequence: TGCGCCAGCAGCCAAGACCCGGGACTAGCGGGGGGGCCCAATGAGCAGTTCTTC. Its protein product is CASSQDPGLAGGPNEQFF.

Many counts were recorded for this clonotype. J is TRBJ1-1 and V is TRBV24-1; 9 nucleotides align to TRBD1. CDR1 and CDR2 from the germline V gene are KGHDR and SFDVKD. V was clipped by 2 bases and J by 3 bases; unmatched bases: 3. The CDR3 loop spans 15 amino acids. The CDR3 spells CATSDSRDRDTEAFF. The CDR3 DNA reads TGTGCCACCAGTGATTCGCGGGACAGGGACACTGAAGCTTTCTTT.

Concerning this clonotype: A much larger clonotype is one base distant, so this may be a read error. This chain connects TRBV20-1 to TRBJ2-1; D tentatively fits TRBD1 or TRBD2 (5 bases each). The CDR3 is 15 residues long. Germline V gene data show CDR1 as DFQATT and CDR2 as SNEGSKA (reference sequence). The CDR3 nucleotides are TGCAGTGCTAGAGTGTCGGGACGTGGGGACCGTGAGCAGTTATTC. Residues: CSARVSGRGDREQLF.

This clonotype was observed many times. The J gene is TRBJ1-2, the V gene TRBV7-2; possibly TRBD1 for D (5 bases). Trimming left V 4 bases short and J 5 bases short, with 11 bases between. This CDR3 region has 13 residues. Germline loops: CDR1 SGHTA, CDR2 FQGNSA. In DNA form, the CDR3 reads TGTGCCAGCAGCTCCGGGACGGTATATGGCTACACCTTC. It translates to CASSSGTVYGYTF.

V and J are TRBV15 and TRBJ1-6; 12 bases are a match to TRBD1. The V gene's germline CDR1 is LNHNV and CDR2 YYDKDF (reference sequence). The CDR3 contains 15 residues. Trimming at V came to 1 base and at J to 10 bases, leaving 2 bases not matched to a gene. The CDR3 region has the DNA TGTGCCACCAGCAGAGGGGGACAGGGGGCCTCACCCCTCCACTTT. It encodes CATSRGGQGASPLHF. Full variable domain (outside the CDR3, taken from reference TRBV15 and TRBJ1-6): DAMVIQNPRYQVTQFGKPVTLSCSQTLNHNVMYWYQQKSSQAPKLLFHYYDKDFNNEADTPDNFQSRRPNTSFCFLDIRSPGLGDTAMYLCATSRGGQGASPLHFGNGTRLTVT.

The J gene is TRBJ2-3, the V gene TRBV7-3; 7 nucleotides agree with TRBD2. V lost 5 bases and J lost 3; bases outside the gene matches: 11. There are 16 residues in the CDR3. Germline V gives CDR1 SGHTA, CDR2 FQGTGA. DNA of the CDR3: TGTGCCAGCAGCGCCAATGGGCGGGGGTTAACAGATACGCAGTATTTT. Protein sequence: CASSANGRGLTDTQYF. The variable domain in full, completed from reference TRBV7-3 and TRBJ2-3, reads GAGVSQTPSNKVTEKGKYVELRCDPISGHTALYWYRQSLGQGPEFLIYFQGTGAADDSGLPNDRFFAVRPEGSVSTLKIQRTERGDSAVYLCASSANGRGLTDTQYFGPGTRLTVL.

The genes are TRBV4-2 and TRBJ2-4, with D perhaps matching TRBD2 (5 bases). V dropped 3 bases and J dropped 0 bases, with 18 bases sitting between them. The germline CDR1 and CDR2 sequences are LGHNA and YNFKEQ. The CDR3 runs to 18 residues. CDR3 nucleotide sequence: TGTGCCAGCAGCCAGCACCCCGGACTGACAATAGCCAAAAACATTCAGTACTTC. It is translated as CASSQHPGLTIAKNIQYF.

There are a few counts of this clonotype. The rearrangement uses TRBV7-2 and TRBJ2-4; the D call may be TRBD1 or TRBD2 (5 bases each). V gave up 6 bases and J gave up 3 bases, with 15 bases separating them. Germline CDR1 reads SGHTA; CDR2 reads FQGNSA. The CDR3 is 15 residues long. The CDR3 is CASSRGGFGKNIQYF. The CDR3 DNA is TGTGCCAGCAGTCGTGGGGGTTTCGGCAAAAACATTCAGTACTTC.